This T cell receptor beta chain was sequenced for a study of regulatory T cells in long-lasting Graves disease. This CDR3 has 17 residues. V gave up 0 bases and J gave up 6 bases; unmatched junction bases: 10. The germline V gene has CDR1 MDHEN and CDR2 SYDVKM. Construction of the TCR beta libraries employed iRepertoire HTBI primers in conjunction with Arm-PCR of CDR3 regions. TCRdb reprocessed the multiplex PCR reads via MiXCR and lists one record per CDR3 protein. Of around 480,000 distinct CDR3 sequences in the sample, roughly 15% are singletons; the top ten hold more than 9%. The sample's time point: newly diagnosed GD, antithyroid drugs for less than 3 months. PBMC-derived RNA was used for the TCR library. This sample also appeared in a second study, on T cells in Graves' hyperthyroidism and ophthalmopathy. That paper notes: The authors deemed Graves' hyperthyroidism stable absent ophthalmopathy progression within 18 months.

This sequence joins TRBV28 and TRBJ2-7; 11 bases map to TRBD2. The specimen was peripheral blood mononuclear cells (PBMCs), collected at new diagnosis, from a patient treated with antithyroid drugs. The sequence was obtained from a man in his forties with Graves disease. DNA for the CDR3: TGTGCCAGCAGTTTATGGGGGAAACGTAGCGGGAGGGCCGAGCAGTACTTC. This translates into CASSLWGKRSGRAEQYF.